These 9 T cell receptor beta chains originate from one sample sequenced in a study of blood T cell repertoires in COVID-19. Using immunoSEQ multiplex PCR, the repertoire was profiled, and TCRdb retains in-frame clones only, with some absent. The profile shows more than 200,000 clones, roughly 80% of them singletons. Material for sequencing was PBMCs or T cells enriched from blood (not recorded which). The receptors stem from a man aged 55 to 69 who had recovered from COVID-19.

The chain employs TRBV2 and TRBJ2-1, with 8 bases aligning to TRBD1. V gave up 6 bases and J gave up 9 bases; unmatched junction bases: 16. CDR1 and CDR2 from the germline V gene are SNHLY and FYNNEI. The CDR3 extends over 16 amino acids. CDR3 amino acids: CASRSRQGTFSGEQFF. In DNA, the CDR3 is TGTGCCAGCAGATCGAGACAGGGGACCTTTTCGGGTGAGCAGTTCTTC.

V usage is TRBV18 and J usage is TRBJ1-1; TRBD1 might be the D (6 bases). Trimming removed 5 bases from V and 2 bases from J, with 18 bases in between. The V gene's germline CDR1 is KGHSH and CDR2 LQKENI. The CDR3 contains 16 residues. CDR3 sequence (DNA): TGTGCCAGCTCAGTCCAGCCCAGGGGACCCAACACTGAAGCTTTCTTT. Protein: CASSVQPRGPNTEAFF.

The chain employs TRBV18 and TRBJ1-3; D uncertain. This CDR3 has 14 amino acids. The V and J ends lost 3 bases and 8 bases respectively, with 14 bases between them. Germline V gene sequence: CDR1 KGHSH, CDR2 LQKENI. The CDR3, as DNA: TGTGCCAGCTCACCCGGGTCTACTTTAGACACCATATATTTT. Protein: CASSPGSTLDTIYF.

The chain couples TRBV12-3 or TRBV12-4 to TRBJ1-1; tentatively, D is TRBD1 (5 bases). Between the trimmed V and J ends, which lost 3 bases and 5 bases, there was a span of 10 bases. CDR3 length: 13 amino acids. In DNA, the CDR3 is TGTGCCAGCAGTTTGGGGGAGGGGACTGAAGCTTTCTTT. Protein: CASSLGEGTEAFF.

This chain joins TRBV11-1 and TRBJ1-1, with TRBD1 as a possible D gene (5 bases). Germline CDR1 reads SGHAT; CDR2 reads FQDESV (reference sequence). The CDR3 consists of 13 residues. Trimming shortened V by 6 bases and J by 5 bases, and 13 bases separated the two germline ends. In DNA form, the CDR3 reads TGTGCCAGCAGTCGTCTTGGGGGGACTGAAGCTTTCTTT. The encoded protein is CASSRLGGTEAFF. Full variable domain (outside the CDR3, taken from reference TRBV11-1 and TRBJ1-1): EAEVAQSPRYKITEKSQAVAFWCDPISGHATLYWYRQILGQGPELLVQFQDESVVDDSQLPKDRFSAERLKGVDSTLKIQPAELGDSAMYLCASSRLGGTEAFFGQGTRLTVV.

The chain recombines TRBV4-1 with TRBJ2-7, with D unresolved. V shed 4 bases and J shed 1 base, with 2 bases lying between them. Germline V gene lookup returns CDR1 MGHRA and CDR2 YSYEKL. The CDR3 totals 11 residues. The CDR3 sequence is CASSPSYEQYF. The CDR3 DNA sequence: TGCGCCAGCAGCCCATCCTACGAGCAGTACTTC.

The chain joins TRBV10-3 to TRBJ1-2; 7 bases are a match to TRBD1. The CDR3 totals 13 residues. The V and J ends lost 0 bases and 8 bases, in that order; junction bases with no gene match: 3. Germline CDR1 ENHRY, CDR2 SYGVKD. The DNA for the CDR3 is TGTGCCATCAGTGAGTCTGAGGGGGCGGGCTACACCTTC. Its protein is CAISESEGAGYTF.

In this sample, this clone turned up a few times. The rearrangement uses TRBV27 and TRBJ1-1; D might be TRBD1 (5 bases). The germline CDR1 and CDR2 sequences are MNHEY and SMNVEV (reference sequence). The V gene lost 1 base and the J gene lost 8 bases, with 20 bases spanning the gap. This CDR3 contains 16 residues. This CDR3 is CASSLLGWGPGGEAFF. Written as DNA, the CDR3 is TGTGCCAGCAGTTTATTGGGGTGGGGCCCCGGGGGGGAAGCTTTCTTT.

The rearrangement uses TRBV4-3 and TRBJ2-5; a weak D match, TRBD1 (6 bases). V was pared by 2 bases and J by 5 bases, with 18 bases between. In germline, CDR1 is LGHNA, CDR2 YSLEER. The CDR3 consists of 16 residues. CDR3: CASSQTLLRGRETQYF. CDR3 sequence (DNA): TGCGCCAGCAGCCAAACCCTCCTCAGGGGACGGGAGACCCAGTACTTC.